This T cell receptor beta chain was recorded in a study of T cells in localized non-small cell lung cancer. The study's findings and limits: A raised T cell density in blood coincided with lengthier overall survival. Adjacent lung had a median approximately 57 of the 100 largest tumor clones.

To note about this clone: Its specificity is not known.

The method was immunoSEQ multiplex PCR; TCRdb's version includes in-frame clones alone and lacks a portion of them. The sample has about 47,000 clones; about 88% are singletons. Trimming took 2 bases from V and 4 from J, leaving 15 bases between them. There are 16 residues in the CDR3. CDR1 and CDR2 (germline): KGHSH, LQKENI. The genes are TRBV18 and TRBJ1-3; D gene unclear. Here the sequenced sample was PBMCs, taken before any cancer treatment. This clonotype was sampled from a man aged 40 to 69 with stage II lung adenocarcinoma. In DNA, the CDR3 is TGTGCCAGCTCACCAGAGGGCCCCCAATCAGGAAACACCATATATTTT. The encoded protein is CASSPEGPQSGNTIYF.